The 19 T cell receptor beta chains below were found in one sample sequenced in a study of T cell responses to AZD1222 COVID-19 vaccine. The method was immunoSEQ multiplex PCR; TCRdb's version includes in-frame clones alone and lacks a portion of them. In the table there are 90,000 to 100,000 clones, 87% of which are singletons. This sample comprised peripheral blood, obtained on day 0 of AZD1222 vaccination. Receptor source: an adult in good health.

The chain has TRBV3-1 (or the pseudogene TRBV3-2) and TRBJ2-5, with D maybe TRBD2 (6 bases). The CDR3 is 15 amino acids. Trimming shortened V by 3 bases and J by 6 bases, and 17 bases separated the two germline ends. Germline V gene sequence: CDR1 LGHDT, CDR2 YNNKEL (reference sequence). The CDR3 spells CASSQFGSGAQTQYF. CDR3 in DNA: TGTGCCAGCAGCCAGTTCGGGAGTGGGGCACAGACCCAGTACTTC.

V is TRBV9 and J is TRBJ2-1, with D unresolved. Germline V lookup: CDR1 SGDLS, CDR2 YYNGEE. This CDR3 region has 15 residues. V lost 0 bases and J 8 bases, leaving 15 bases between the germline ends. The CDR3 protein is CASSVGPTSSHEQFF. For the CDR3, the DNA is TGTGCCAGCAGCGTAGGGCCAACTTCATCCCATGAGCAGTTCTTC.

The CDR3 region has the DNA TGTGCCAGCAGCCCCGGACTGATCTCCTACGAGCAGTACTTC. Translation: CASSPGLISYEQYF. This chain links TRBV7-6 with TRBJ2-7; D perhaps matches TRBD2 (5 bases). Germline CDR1 reads SGHVS; CDR2 reads FNYEAQ. Trimming cost V 5 bases and J 0 bases, with 11 bases left between them. The CDR3 has 14 amino acids.

The chain joins TRBV6-5 to TRBJ2-3; the D gene is possibly TRBD2 (6 bases). There are 15 residues in the CDR3. The V end was cut by 6 bases, the J end by 5 bases, with 18 bases between. The V gene's germline CDR1 is MNHEY and CDR2 SVGAGI. The CDR3 is CASSLGAPSEDTQYF. The CDR3 DNA reads as TGTGCCAGCAGCCTAGGGGCCCCTAGCGAAGATACGCAGTATTTT.

CDR3 sequence (DNA): TGTGCCAGCAGCTCTCAGGGAAGGCGGAACACCGGGGAGCTGTTTTTT. Residues: CASSSQGRRNTGELFF. The chain combines TRBV11-1 with TRBJ2-2; possible D gene TRBD1, 5 bases. Germline V lookup: CDR1 SGHAT, CDR2 FQDESV (reference sequence). The CDR3 sequence is 16 residues long. V was shortened by 4 bases and J by 1 base, with 13 bases between the two germline ends. Full variable domain (missing parts from reference TRBV11-1 and TRBJ2-2): EAEVAQSPRYKITEKSQAVAFWCDPISGHATLYWYRQILGQGPELLVQFQDESVVDDSQLPKDRFSAERLKGVDSTLKIQPAELGDSAMYLCASSSQGRRNTGELFFGEGSRLTVL.

The chain uses TRBV30 and TRBJ2-6; TRBD2 aligns across 10 bases. V gave up 5 bases and J gave up 0 bases; unmatched junction bases: 13. The length of the CDR3 is 19 residues. Germline V gives CDR1 GTSNPN, CDR2 SVGIG (reference sequence). This CDR3 is CAWCFRTSGRASGANVLTF. In DNA, the CDR3 is TGTGCCTGGTGTTTCAGAACAAGCGGGAGGGCCTCTGGGGCCAACGTCCTGACTTTC.

This chain links TRBV15 with TRBJ2-5; D is perhaps TRBD2 (6 bases). Trimming left V 5 bases short and J 5 bases short, with 21 bases between. CDR1 and CDR2 (germline): LNHNV, YYDKDF (reference sequence). This CDR3 contains 16 residues. The CDR3 reads CATSGVTSTRVETQYF. The DNA for the CDR3 is TGTGCCACCAGCGGCGTTACTAGCACGAGGGTGGAGACCCAGTACTTC.

The chain is built from TRBV14 and TRBJ1-5; D not resolved. This CDR3 comprises 13 residues. Germline V lookup: CDR1 SGHDN, CDR2 FVKESK. The ends were cut back, 2 bases at V and 5 bases at J, with 7 bases in the middle. The CDR3 is CASSQKSDQPQHF. CDR3 bases: TGTGCCAGCAGCCAAAAGAGTGATCAGCCCCAGCATTTT.

This rearrangement joins TRBV2 to TRBJ1-1; 7 bases fit TRBD1. Germline CDR1 reads SNHLY; CDR2 reads FYNNEI. Germline trimming cut 7 bases from V and 5 bases from J; bases unmatched to any gene: 7. This CDR3 comprises 13 residues. This CDR3 is CASNAAGGTEAFF. DNA of the CDR3: TGTGCCAGCAATGCGGCAGGGGGTACTGAAGCTTTCTTT.

This clone was detected only a few times. The chain combines TRBV7-3 with TRBJ2-1, with D uncertain. V was cut by 5 bases and J by 6 bases, with 29 bases left in between. This CDR3 is 19 amino acids long. Per the germline V gene, CDR1 is SGHTA and CDR2 is FQGTGA. The CDR3 sequence: CASSLKPPSLPLGFNEQFF. The CDR3 DNA reads as TGTGCCAGCAGCCTCAAGCCACCAAGTCTACCTCTCGGCTTCAATGAGCAGTTCTTC.

This clone has just one count. The chain couples TRBV9 to TRBJ1-2, with D unclear. V was cut by 0 bases and J by 0 bases, with 6 bases left in between. The CDR3 loop spans 14 amino acids. Germline CDR1 SGDLS, CDR2 YYNGEE. This CDR3 reads CASSVEGTNYGYTF. CDR3 DNA sequence: TGTGCCAGCAGCGTAGAAGGGACTAACTATGGCTACACCTTC.

The chain recombines TRBV5-4 with TRBJ1-2, with D possibly matching TRBD1 (5 bases). V was shortened by 3 bases and J by 4 bases, with 13 bases between the two germline ends. CDR1 and CDR2 from the germline V gene are SGHNT and YYREEE (reference sequence). The CDR3 spans 14 residues. The CDR3 DNA sequence: TGTGCCAGCAGCTCGGGACGGAACCTCTATGGCTACACCTTC. Protein: CASSSGRNLYGYTF.

V is TRBV11-2 and J is TRBJ1-3; D is ambiguous. The germline V gene encodes CDR1 SGHAT and CDR2 FQNNGV. V shed 4 bases and J shed 5 bases, with 6 bases lying between them. This CDR3 spans 12 amino acids. CDR3 bases: TGTGCCAGCAGCTCTTTAAGAAACACCATATATTTT. Amino acid sequence: CASSSLRNTIYF.

This clone was seen more than once but under ten times. The chain couples TRBV19 to TRBJ2-2; TRBD1 matches 10 bases. V lost 6 bases, J lost 7 bases, and 5 bases stayed unmatched. Germline CDR1 LNHDA, CDR2 SQIVND (reference sequence). The CDR3 spans 14 residues. CDR3 in DNA: TGTGCCAGTAGACGACAGGGGGCGGGCGGGGAGCTGTTTTTT. This codes for CASRRQGAGGELFF.

The rearrangement links TRBV7-8 to TRBJ2-6; TRBD2 aligns across 10 bases. The CDR3 runs 19 residues. The germline CDR1 and CDR2 sequences are SGHVS and FQNEAQ. V trimming: 5 bases; J trimming: 0 bases; junction bases outside the gene matches: 10. CDR3: CASSPPRRLAGSGANVLTF. CDR3 in DNA: TGTGCCAGCAGCCCACCACGCCGACTAGCGGGCTCTGGGGCCAACGTCCTGACTTTC.

A note on this clone: The junction differs from germline at one of its ends, possibly a read error. The chain couples TRBV5-1 to TRBJ1-2; 12 bases are a match to TRBD1. The CDR3 sequence is 16 residues long. The V gene's germline CDR1 is SGHRS and CDR2 YFSETQ. CDR3 protein: CASSHTGTGGGYGYTF. As DNA, the CDR3 is TGTGCCAGCAGCCACACCGGGACAGGGGGCGGCTATGGCTACACCTTC.

The chain combines TRBV7-9 with TRBJ2-1; the match to TRBD2 covers 12 bases. The CDR3 is 17 residues long. Germline loops: CDR1 SEHNR, CDR2 FQNEAQ (reference sequence). The junction had 9 bases not matched to a gene; V was cut back by 5 bases and J by 4 bases. The CDR3 nucleotides read TGTGCCAGCAGCCAGCGGGGACTAGCGGGTGATTACAATGAGCAGTTCTTC. Protein sequence: CASSQRGLAGDYNEQFF.

The V call is TRBV9, the J call TRBJ2-2; 9 bases map to TRBD1. CDR3 length: 15 residues. V lost 3 bases and J lost 3; bases outside the gene matches: 3. Germline-derived CDR1 and CDR2 are SGDLS and YYNGEE. The CDR3 DNA reads TGTGCCAGCAGCGCCGGGACAGGGTACACCGGGGAGCTGTTTTTT. This sequence encodes CASSAGTGYTGELFF.

The chain combines TRBV5-4 with TRBJ2-1; 12 nucleotides match TRBD2. The CDR3 contains 16 residues. Trimming cost V 5 bases and J 7 bases; bases outside gene matches: 10. Germline V gene lookup returns CDR1 SGHNT and CDR2 YYREEE (reference sequence). The DNA of the CDR3 is TGTGCCAGCAGGGCCACACTAGCGGGGGGAAATAATGAGCAGTTCTTC. Translated: CASRATLAGGNNEQFF.